Presented here are 16 T cell receptor beta chains from one specimen sequenced in a study of identical twins' blood T cells (dated by TCRdb to between 2011 and 2013). The library was prepared using 5' RACE. The data were produced on an Illumina Genome Analyzer IIx. TCRdb reprocessed the public reads (quality trimming at Q25 with fastp, clone calling with MiXCR) and kept in-frame beta chains. Rows merge per CDR3 protein into single entries with the most common DNA and genes. The sample table holds hundreds of thousands of distinct CDR3 sequences, of which about 28% were seen once. The top ten hold about 6% of the sample. Sequenced input: PBMCs. Receptor source: a woman between 18 and 50 years old in good health.

This clonotype was detected once. The gene calls are TRBV12-3 or TRBV12-4 and TRBJ1-2, with D maybe TRBD1 (5 bases). Between the trimmed V and J ends, which lost 0 bases and 1 base, there was a span of 15 bases. There are 17 residues in the CDR3. The CDR3 nucleotides read TGTGCCAGCAGTTTAGCCGCCGGGACCGCTTATAACTATGGCTACACCTTC. Amino acids: CASSLAAGTAYNYGYTF.

Comment on this clonotype: This may be a read error: a much more frequent sequence differs by one nucleotide. The CDR3 protein is CSVEGTFVEAFF. DNA for the CDR3: TGCAGCGTTGAGGGCACGTTTGTTGAAGCTTTCTTT. J is TRBJ1-1 and V is TRBV29-1; D is uncertain. The CDR3 spans 12 residues. Per germline, CDR1 SQVTM and CDR2 ANQGSEA. The ends were cut back, 3 bases at V and 7 bases at J, with 12 bases in the middle. The whole variable domain, filled in from reference TRBV29-1 and TRBJ1-1, reads SAVISQKPSRDICQRGTSLTIQCQVDSQVTMMFWYRQQPGQSLTLIATANQGSEATYESGFVIDKFPISRPNLTFSTLTVSNMSPEDSSIYLCSVEGTFVEAFFGQGTRLTVV.

This chain's CDR3 is CSARSGISMNTEAFF. The CDR3 DNA reads as TGCAGTGCTAGATCAGGGATTAGTATGAACACTGAAGCTTTCTTT. The J gene is TRBJ1-1, the V gene TRBV20-1, with D possibly matching TRBD1 (5 bases). Germline V gives CDR1 DFQATT, CDR2 SNEGSKA (reference sequence). With 2 bases removed from V and 0 bases from J, the gap between germline ends came to 13 bases. This CDR3 is 15 amino acids long.

V usage is TRBV5-6 and J usage is TRBJ1-1; a possible D gene is TRBD1 (5 bases). V gave up 5 bases and J gave up 3 bases, with 8 bases separating them. The V gene's germline CDR1 is SGHDT and CDR2 YYEEEE. The CDR3 covers 12 residues. CDR3 sequence reads: CASRARDTEAFF. The CDR3 region has the DNA TGTGCCAGCAGGGCCAGGGACACTGAAGCTTTCTTT. Looking up the rest from reference TRBV5-6 and TRBJ1-1 gives the full variable domain: DAGVTQSPTHLIKTRGQQVTLRCSPKSGHDTVSWYQQALGQGPQFIFQYYEEEERQRGNFPDRFSGHQFPNYSSELNVNALLLGDSALYLCASRARDTEAFFGQGTRLTVV.

For this clonotype: A much larger clone lies one base from this, so it may be a read error. This chain joins TRBV18 and TRBJ1-5; TRBD1 might be the D (5 bases). The CDR3 runs 13 residues. The germline V gene has CDR1 KGHSH and CDR2 LQKENI. The CDR3 bases are TGTGCCAGCTCACGACAGAGAGATCATCCCCAGCATTTT. Its translation: CASSRQRDHPQHF. Variable domain in full (rest from reference TRBV18 and TRBJ1-5): NAGVMQNPRHLVRRRGQEARLRCSPMKGHSHVYWYRQLPEEGLKFMVYLQKENIIDESGMPKERFSAEFPKEGPSILRIQQVVRGDSAAYFCASSRQRDHPQHFGDGTRLSIL.

This clonotype was recorded a few times. The CDR3 protein is CASSFLGDNYGYTF. The CDR3 DNA follows: TGTGCCAGCAGTTTCTTGGGGGATAACTATGGCTACACCTTC. This sequence joins TRBV12-3 or TRBV12-4 and TRBJ1-2; maybe TRBD1 (5 bases). The CDR3 totals 14 residues. The V end was cut by 3 bases, the J end by 1 base, with 9 bases between.

This clonotype came up a few times. This chain connects TRBV20-1 to TRBJ2-1; 9 nucleotides match TRBD2. Trimming took 0 bases from V and 7 from J; bases not matched to a gene: 10. Germline V CDR1 and CDR2: DFQATT, SNEGSKA (reference sequence). The CDR3 runs to 16 residues. The CDR3 loop reads CSARDPASGKGNEQFF. The CDR3 DNA sequence: TGCAGTGCTAGAGATCCCGCTAGCGGGAAGGGGAATGAGCAGTTCTTC.

The table lists this clonotype with a few counts. The chain couples TRBV12-3 or TRBV12-4 to TRBJ1-6; perhaps TRBD1 as D (6 bases). Trimming took off 8 bases at V and 4 bases at J, with 12 bases between the two ends. The CDR3 is 14 amino acids. CDR3 sequence reads: CASGITGYNSPLHF. Here the CDR3 DNA reads TGTGCCAGCGGGATTACAGGGTATAATTCACCCCTCCACTTT.

This chain connects TRBV7-9 to TRBJ2-7, with D unclear. Trimming removed 8 bases at V and 4 bases at J, with 6 bases between. Germline V gene data show CDR1 as SEHNR and CDR2 as FQNEAQ (reference sequence). The CDR3 spans 10 residues. The CDR3 spells CASGHYEQYF. DNA of the CDR3: TGTGCCAGCGGCCATTACGAGCAGTACTTC.

The chain has TRBV29-1 and TRBJ2-3, with D hard to call. The CDR3 runs to 13 residues. CDR1 and CDR2 (germline): SQVTM, ANQGSEA. Trimming removed 4 bases from V and 5 bases from J, with 13 bases in between. DNA of the CDR3: TGCAGCGTTGGCCCGGTATCGAAAGATACGCAGTATTTT. This translates into CSVGPVSKDTQYF.

On this clonotype itself: Relative to the germline gene, one junction end is altered; a read error may explain this. This chain links TRBV20-1 with TRBJ2-3, with 7 bases fitting TRBD2. The CDR3 length is 14 residues. Germline loops: CDR1 DFQATT, CDR2 SNEGSKA (reference sequence). CDR3 region: CSARAGGGWDTQYF. The CDR3 coding sequence is TGCAGTGCCAGAGCTGGGGGGGGTTGGGATACGCAGTATTTT.

The chain has TRBV12-3 or TRBV12-4 and TRBJ1-3; TRBD1 matches 7 bases. The CDR3 length is 12 residues. Trimming cost V 11 bases and J 4 bases; bases outside gene matches: 5. CDR3 sequence: CAGHRGGNTIYF. CDR3 DNA: TGTGCCGGCCACAGGGGAGGAAACACCATATATTTT.

The rearrangement links TRBV7-2 to TRBJ1-3; 7 nucleotides align to TRBD1. Germline V gives CDR1 SGHTA, CDR2 FQGNSA. CDR3 length: 15 residues. V lost 5 bases to trimming and J lost 3 bases; unmatched junction nucleotides: 7. In DNA form, the CDR3 reads TGTGCCAGCAGCCGTAGACAGGGCGGTGGAAACACCATATATTTT. This translates into CASSRRQGGGNTIYF.

In DNA, the CDR3 is TGCGCCAGCAGGAAGCCCGGGACTCTCGGTACGCAGTATTTT. Translating gives CASRKPGTLGTQYF. The chain joins TRBV5-1 to TRBJ2-3; tentative D call: TRBD2 (6 bases). Trimming shortened V by 5 bases and J by 8 bases, and 18 bases separated the two germline ends. The CDR3 has 14 residues. CDR1 is SGHRS, CDR2 YFSETQ, per germline.

A few counts support this clonotype. The chain is built from TRBV20-1 and TRBJ1-2; maybe TRBD1 (5 bases). The length of the CDR3 is 12 residues. V was clipped by 5 bases and J by 4 bases, with 11 bases between them. Germline CDR1 is DFQATT and CDR2 is SNEGSKA (reference sequence). The CDR3 region is CSARAGLYGYTF. CDR3 in DNA: TGCAGTGCTCGGGCAGGGCTCTATGGCTACACCTTC.

The table lists this clonotype with a few counts. The chain uses TRBV6-5 and TRBJ1-5, with 7 positions matching TRBD1. This CDR3 has 13 residues. The junction had 6 bases not matched to a gene; V was cut back by 6 bases and J by 7 bases. CDR1 is MNHEY and CDR2 is SVGAGI in the germline V gene. CDR3 in amino acids: CASSDREGQPQHF. The CDR3 coding sequence is TGTGCCAGCAGCGACAGGGAGGGACAGCCCCAGCATTTT.